The rows below give T cell receptor beta chains drawn from one sample of a study of blood T cell repertoires in COVID-19. Libraries were prepared by immunoSEQ multiplex PCR; TCRdb keeps only in-frame clonotypes and omits some of them. The table has about 210,000 clones, around nine tenths seen once; the top ten hold less than 8%. The source material was PBMCs or T cells enriched from blood (not recorded which). Every receptor here comes from a man aged 25 to 40 in a cohort exposed to, infected with or recovered from COVID-19 (not recorded which). Each CDR3 is given with its conserved first and last residue. The order of the fields is clone size, CDR3 length, J gene, D gene, V gene, CDR3 DNA, CDR3 protein. D genes are given only for firm matches. Rows give clone size only sometimes, using once, few, many, or a class for an expanded clone.

size: few; length: 14; J: TRBJ1-3; D: NA; V: TRBV3-1/TRBV3-2; DNA: TGTGCCAGCAGCCCATTACACTCTGGAAACACCATATATTTT; CDR3: CASSPLHSGNTIYF
size: NA; length: 13; J: TRBJ1-2; D: NA; V: TRBV7-2; DNA: TGTGCCAGCAGCTTAGAGAGGGACTATGGCTACACCTTC; CDR3: CASSLERDYGYTF
size: once; length: 12; J: TRBJ2-7; D: NA; V: TRBV5-1; DNA: TGCGCCAGCAGCTCGGGGACCTACGAGCAGTACTTC; CDR3: CASSSGTYEQYF
size: few; length: 16; J: TRBJ1-2; D: NA; V: TRBV5-6; DNA: TGTGCCAGCAGCTTGCCCTTATACGAGGAGGGCTATGGCTACACCTTC; CDR3: CASSLPLYEEGYGYTF
size: NA; length: 14; J: TRBJ1-1; D: NA; V: TRBV5-1; DNA: TGCGCCAGCAGCTCAAGGGGCTCGGACACTGAAGCTTTCTTT; CDR3: CASSSRGSDTEAFF
size: once; length: 17; J: TRBJ1-1; D: NA; V: TRBV7-8; DNA: TGTGCCAGCAGCCCACCTACAGGGTCTCCTTTGAACACTGAAGCTTTCTTT; CDR3: CASSPPTGSPLNTEAFF
size: NA; length: 15; J: TRBJ1-1; D: NA; V: TRBV21-1; DNA: TGTGCCAGCAGCAGTGGGACAGCCGTTAACACTGAAGCTTTCTTT; CDR3: CASSSGTAVNTEAFF
size: NA; length: 15; J: TRBJ2-7; D: NA; V: TRBV27; DNA: TGTGCCAGCAGTTTATCGGTCAGGGGATCTTGGGAGCAGTACTTC; CDR3: CASSLSVRGSWEQYF
size: NA; length: 16; J: TRBJ2-7; D: NA; V: TRBV5-1; DNA: TGCGCCAGCAGCCCCGAACCGGTACTAAAATCTTACGAGCAGTACTTC; CDR3: CASSPEPVLKSYEQYF
size: NA; length: 12; J: TRBJ2-5; D: TRBD1; V: TRBV6-5; DNA: TGTGCCAGTACAGGGGGCGCAGAGACCCAGTACTTC; CDR3: CASTGGAETQYF
size: NA; length: 14; J: TRBJ1-1; D: TRBD1; V: TRBV11-2; DNA: TGTGCCAGCAGCTCGGGACAGTGGAACACTGAAGCTTTCTTT; CDR3: CASSSGQWNTEAFF
size: NA; length: 14; J: TRBJ2-5; D: NA; V: TRBV28; DNA: TGTGCCAGCAGTATCGATCGACAGCGAGAGACCCAGTACTTC; CDR3: CASSIDRQRETQYF